The 24 T cell receptor beta chains below all came from one sample that was sequenced in a study of post-analysis software for immune sequencing data. Libraries were made from TCR beta cDNA, and they carried unique molecular identifiers. Each CDR3 protein is one row after TCRdb ran MiXCR on the PCR reads. The profile shows hundreds of thousands of distinct CDR3 sequences, roughly a third of them singletons. General study points: Patients showed TRBV5-6, TRBV5-1 and TRBV20-1 among about five TRBV segments more frequent than in controls.

Their antigen targets remain unknown. Sample: blood. These receptors all stem from a girl aged 5 to 17 with multiple sclerosis.

This chain links TRBV9 with TRBJ2-5, with 9 nucleotides matching TRBD2. Germline lookup yields CDR1 SGDLS and CDR2 YYNGEE. The CDR3 totals 15 residues. Trimming cost V 0 bases and J 6 bases; bases outside gene matches: 6. For the CDR3, the DNA is TGTGCCAGCAGCGTAGGCCCTAGCGGGATAAAGACCCAGTACTTC. Translating gives CASSVGPSGIKTQYF.

The gene calls are TRBV7-9 and TRBJ1-1; no firm D call. Germline CDR1 and CDR2: SEHNR and FQNEAQ (reference sequence). V lost 6 bases to trimming and J lost 3 bases, with 5 bases between them. CDR3 size: 11 residues. CDR3 region: CASRNYTEAFF. CDR3 coding DNA: TGTGCCAGCAGAAATTACACTGAAGCTTTCTTT.

This clonotype has a count of ten or more. The chain links TRBV5-6 to TRBJ2-3, with 10 bases that match TRBD2. The junction had 6 bases not matched to a gene; V was cut back by 4 bases and J by 4 bases. Germline CDR1 and CDR2: SGHDT and YYEEEE. The CDR3 runs 15 residues. The CDR3 nucleotides read TGTGCCAGCAGCGCAGCGGGGGGGGCCTCAGATACGCAGTATTTT. Translating it yields CASSAAGGASDTQYF.

V is TRBV7-2 and J is TRBJ1-1; no firm D call. V lost 1 base and J 0 bases, leaving 9 bases between the germline ends. Germline V gene data show CDR1 as SGHTA and CDR2 as FQGNSA. The CDR3 contains 15 residues. CDR3 in amino acids: CASSLGGTLNTEAFF. The DNA for the CDR3 is TGTGCCAGCAGCTTAGGTGGTACACTGAACACTGAAGCTTTCTTT.

This clonotype appeared many times. The chain is built from TRBV5-6 and TRBJ2-1, with D perhaps TRBD2 (5 bases). CDR1 and CDR2 (germline): SGHDT, YYEEEE. This CDR3 is built from 15 residues. The V end lost 2 bases, the J end lost 3 bases, and 12 bases lay between the germline ends. CDR3 nucleotides: TGTGCCAGCAGCTTTGGGCGAGCGGTCTACAATGAGCAGTTCTTC. It yields the protein CASSFGRAVYNEQFF.

The DNA for the CDR3 is TGCGCCAGCAGCTTGGATGTTGGGACAGGGGCTGAAGCTTTCTTT. Translation gives CASSLDVGTGAEAFF. This chain joins TRBV5-1 and TRBJ1-1; 10 bases agree with TRBD1. V was pared by 0 bases and J by 6 bases, with 5 bases of the junction left unmatched. This CDR3 comprises 15 residues. CDR1 SGHRS and CDR2 YFSETQ come from the germline V gene. Based on the CDR3 plus reference TRBV5-1 and TRBJ1-1, the full variable domain is KAGVTQTPRYLIKTRGQQVTLSCSPISGHRSVSWYQQTPGQGLQFLFEYFSETQRNKGNFPGRFSGRQFSNSRSEMNVSTLELGDSALYLCASSLDVGTGAEAFFGQGTRLTVV.

Ten or more counts support this clonotype. For the CDR3, the DNA is TGTGCCAGCAGCCTCGGGACAGGGGATAGCGAGACCCAGTACTTC. Protein product: CASSLGTGDSETQYF. The rearrangement links TRBV6-5 to TRBJ2-5; 10 positions match TRBD1. V dropped 6 bases and J dropped 5; count of bases not matched to a gene: 9. This CDR3 has 15 residues. Per the germline V gene, CDR1 is MNHEY and CDR2 is SVGAGI.

As regards this clonotype: A much bigger clone sits one base away, suggesting this may be a read error. In nucleotides, the CDR3 is TGCGCCAGCAGCTTGGAAGGACTAGCGGGAGGATGGTCCGTCAAAAACGTTCAGTACTTC. The encoded protein is CASSLEGLAGGWSVKNVQYF. The V gene is TRBV5-1, the J gene TRBJ2-4; 14 nucleotides agree with TRBD2. The CDR3 is made up of 20 amino acids. Germline CDR1 is SGHRS and CDR2 is YFSETQ.

This clonotype was detected many times. This rearrangement joins TRBV13 to TRBJ2-1; 10 nucleotides match TRBD2. The CDR3 contains 21 residues. Germline V gene data show CDR1 as PRHDT and CDR2 as FYEKMQ (reference sequence). The V gene end was trimmed by 5 bases and the J gene end by 0 bases; junction bases not matched to a gene: 19. The CDR3 coding sequence is TGTGCCAGCAGCCCAATTCCTGGAGCGGGAGGGACGACAAGCTCCTACAATGAGCAGTTCTTC. It is translated as CASSPIPGAGGTTSSYNEQFF.

The sample holds a few counts of this clonotype. A read error may be the cause here, since a much bigger clone is one base away. The V call is TRBV20-1, the J call TRBJ2-1; no firm D call. With 0 bases removed from V and 5 bases from J, the gap between germline ends came to 14 bases. Germline CDR1 and CDR2: DFQATT and SNEGSKA (reference sequence). This CDR3 spans 15 amino acids. The chain's CDR3 is CSARDRKTPDNEQFF. The DNA for the CDR3 is TGCAGTGCTAGAGATCGGAAGACTCCTGACAATGAGCAGTTCTTC.

V gene TRBV28 combines with J gene TRBJ1-1, with 11 bases that match TRBD1. Germline lookup yields CDR1 MDHEN and CDR2 SYDVKM. CDR3 length: 17 residues. The J segment lost 0 bases and the V segment lost 5 bases, leaving 8 bases of the junction unmatched. The CDR3: CASSPWTGGRMNTEAFF. The CDR3 bases are TGTGCCAGCAGTCCATGGACAGGGGGCCGCATGAACACTGAAGCTTTCTTT. Complete variable domain (other parts from reference TRBV28 and TRBJ1-1): DVKVTQSSRYLVKRTGEKVFLECVQDMDHENMFWYRQDPGLGLRLIYFSYDVKMKEKGDIPEGYSVSREKKERFSLILESASTNQTSMYLCASSPWTGGRMNTEAFFGQGTRLTVV.

CDR3 sequence reads: CASMVGTHAADTQYF. CDR3 DNA sequence: TGCGCCAGCATGGTCGGGACCCATGCCGCAGATACGCAGTATTTT. The V call is TRBV5-1, the J call TRBJ2-3; D may correspond to TRBD1 or TRBD2 (5 bases each). The CDR3 is made up of 15 amino acids. The V end lost 6 bases, the J end lost 4 bases, and 18 bases lay between the germline ends. Germline-derived CDR1 and CDR2 are SGHRS and YFSETQ.

This clonotype came up a few times. The chain couples TRBV5-4 to TRBJ1-1; TRBD1 matches 7 bases. The CDR3 sequence is 14 residues long. The V segment lost 4 bases and the J segment 5 bases; nucleotides outside the gene matches: 8. Germline V gives CDR1 SGHNT, CDR2 YYREEE (reference sequence). CDR3 nucleotide sequence: TGTGCCAGCAGCCGGAAGGGGGCTGTTACTGAAGCTTTCTTT. It is translated as CASSRKGAVTEAFF.

This clonotype was seen more than once but under ten times. The V call is TRBV20-1, the J call TRBJ2-3; the D gene is possibly TRBD1 (5 bases). Per the germline V gene, CDR1 is DFQATT and CDR2 is SNEGSKA (reference sequence). V was clipped by 5 bases and J by 1 base, with 13 bases between them. The CDR3 length is 14 residues. The CDR3 is CSAWTIRGTDTQYF. The CDR3 region has the DNA TGCAGTGCTTGGACAATCCGTGGCACAGATACGCAGTATTTT.

This clonotype showed up many times. The chain recombines TRBV25-1 with TRBJ2-3; D unclear. V lost 7 bases, J lost 2 bases, and 16 bases lay in between. Germline assignment: CDR1 MGHDK and CDR2 SYGVNS. The CDR3 runs 15 residues. CDR3 amino acids: CASTSPGRFTDTQYF. The CDR3 nucleotides read TGTGCCAGCACCTCACCCGGCAGATTCACAGATACGCAGTATTTT.

The sample holds many counts of this clonotype. V usage is TRBV7-9 and J usage is TRBJ2-3, with TRBD2 matching 7 bases. Germline V gene lookup returns CDR1 SEHNR and CDR2 FQNEAQ (reference sequence). V trimming: 1 base; J trimming: 1 base; junction bases outside the gene matches: 5. The CDR3 consists of 16 residues. CDR3 sequence: CASSLDESGGTDTQYF. The CDR3 region has the DNA TGTGCCAGCAGCTTAGACGAGAGCGGGGGCACAGATACGCAGTATTTT.

The chain is built from TRBV27 and TRBJ2-4; 8 bases are shared with TRBD1. The J call may be faulty, since TRBJ2-7 better matches the DNA end. This CDR3 spans 17 amino acids. The germline CDR1 and CDR2 sequences are MNHEY and SMNVEV (reference sequence). CDR3 DNA sequence: TGTGCCAGCAGCCCAAACCCGACAGGGGAAGGATCCTACGAGCAGTACTTC. Encoded protein: CASSPNPTGEGSYEQYF.

This chain uses TRBV6-1 with TRBJ1-1; D ambiguous. Trimming shortened V by 6 bases and J by 1 base, and 12 bases separated the two germline ends. This CDR3 contains 14 residues. Germline lookup yields CDR1 MNHNS and CDR2 SASEGT. In DNA form, the CDR3 reads TGTGCCAGCAGCCCAGGCCCTTGGAACACTGAAGCTTTCTTT. Translated, it gives CASSPGPWNTEAFF.

This clonotype has more than one count but fewer than ten. A much larger clone lies a single base off, so this may be a read error. The V call is TRBV24-1, the J call TRBJ2-5; D unresolved. This CDR3 is built from 15 residues. Looked up from germline, CDR1 is KGHDR and CDR2 is SFDVKD. V was cut by 4 bases and J by 11 bases, with 22 bases left in between. CDR3 residues: CATSDSPSANNEQYF. CDR3 DNA: TGTGCCACCAGTGACAGCCCTTCGGCCAACAATGAGCAGTACTTC.

Details on this clonotype: Just one base apart from a much larger clone, this may be a read error. This chain joins TRBV5-1 and TRBJ1-2; D may be TRBD1 (5 bases). CDR3 size: 14 residues. V was cut by 5 bases and J by 8 bases, with 19 bases left in between. From germline, CDR1 is SGHRS and CDR2 YFSETQ. CDR3 region: CASRTGEGRQGYTF. The CDR3, as DNA: TGCGCCAGCAGGACGGGAGAGGGAAGACAGGGCTACACCTTC.

This clonotype has more than one count but fewer than ten. The chain joins TRBV20-1 to TRBJ2-1; 14 nucleotides align to TRBD2. The CDR3 is made up of 15 amino acids. Germline CDR1 is DFQATT and CDR2 is SNEGSKA (reference sequence). The V and J ends lost 6 bases and 9 bases, in that order; junction bases with no gene match: 10. The DNA of the CDR3 is TGCAGTGCGAAGGGACTAGCGGGAGAGTTGGGTGAGCAGTTCTTC. It specifies CSAKGLAGELGEQFF.

The rearrangement uses TRBV7-2 and TRBJ2-1, with a tentative D call TRBD1 (6 bases). CDR3 length: 13 residues. The germline V and J ends were trimmed by 8 bases and 13 bases, with 21 bases remaining between them. Germline loops: CDR1 SGHTA, CDR2 FQGNSA. The CDR3 DNA follows: TGTGCCAGCCGATATACAGGGCGGCCGACCCAGTTCTTC. This sequence encodes CASRYTGRPTQFF.

Details on this clonotype: A much larger clone sits a single nucleotide away, making a read error possible. The chain carries TRBV20-1 and TRBJ2-1, with 10 nucleotides matching TRBD2. This CDR3 spans 14 amino acids. The germline V gene encodes CDR1 DFQATT and CDR2 SNEGSKA (reference sequence). The V and J ends lost 0 bases and 6 bases, in that order; junction bases with no gene match: 2. The DNA of the CDR3 is TGCAGTGCTAGAGAACTAGCGGGGATCAATGAGCAGTTCTTC. Its translation is CSARELAGINEQFF.

This clonotype occurred many times. The V call is TRBV27, the J call TRBJ1-1; 8 nucleotides match TRBD1. The J segment lost 2 bases and the V segment lost 9 bases, leaving 8 bases of the junction unmatched. In germline, CDR1 is MNHEY, CDR2 SMNVEV (reference sequence). CDR3 size: 14 residues. For the CDR3, the DNA is TGTGCCAGTAGGTTGCAGGGGGCAAACACTGAAGCTTTCTTT. Its protein product is CASRLQGANTEAFF.